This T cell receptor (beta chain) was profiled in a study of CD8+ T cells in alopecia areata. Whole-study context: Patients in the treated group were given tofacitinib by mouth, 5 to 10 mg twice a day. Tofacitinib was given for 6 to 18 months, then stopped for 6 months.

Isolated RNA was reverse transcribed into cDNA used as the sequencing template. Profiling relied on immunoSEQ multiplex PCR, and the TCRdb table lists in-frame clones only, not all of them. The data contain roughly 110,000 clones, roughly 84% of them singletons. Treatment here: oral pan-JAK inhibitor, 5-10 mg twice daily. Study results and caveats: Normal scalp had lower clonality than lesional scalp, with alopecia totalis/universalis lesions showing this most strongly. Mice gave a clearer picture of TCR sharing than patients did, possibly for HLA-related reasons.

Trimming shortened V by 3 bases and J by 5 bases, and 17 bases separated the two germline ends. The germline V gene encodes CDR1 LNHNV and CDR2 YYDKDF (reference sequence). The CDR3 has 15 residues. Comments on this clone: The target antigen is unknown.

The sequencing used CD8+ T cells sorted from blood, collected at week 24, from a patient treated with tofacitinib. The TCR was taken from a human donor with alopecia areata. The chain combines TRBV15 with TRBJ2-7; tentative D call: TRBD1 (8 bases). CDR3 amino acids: CATSREDRAGDEQYF. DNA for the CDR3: TGTGCCACCAGCAGGGAGGACAGGGCGGGGGACGAGCAGTACTTC.